This note documents a single TCR beta chain sequence. The antigen is unknown. Looked up from germline, CDR1 is MNHEY and CDR2 is SMNVEV (reference sequence). The V gene end was trimmed by 5 bases and the J gene end by 5 bases; junction bases not matched to a gene: 6. The CDR3 has 14 amino acids. The sample originates from a study of cytomegalovirus exposure and HLA in healthy donors. Notes on the study in general: Upon later analysis, HLA-associated TCR beta chains proved more clonally expanded than other, equally common chains. TCR beta chain V- and J-gene trimming was linked, in a later analysis, to a missense variant in DCLRE1C.

The primer mix had 60 Vbeta and 13 Jbeta primers. Some clones are missing from TCRdb's copy, which holds only in-frame ones; the method was immunoSEQ multiplex PCR. The top ten clones hold roughly 0.66% of a sample with hundreds of thousands of clones, around four fifths of them seen once. This clonotype was sampled from a boy aged 2 to 10 in good health and CMV-seronegative. The chain has TRBV27 and TRBJ2-5; 9 bases map to TRBD2. The sample was PBMCs. CDR3 amino acids: CASSAGGGAETQYF. The CDR3 coding sequence is TGTGCCAGCAGTGCCGGCGGGGGGGCGGAGACCCAGTACTTC.